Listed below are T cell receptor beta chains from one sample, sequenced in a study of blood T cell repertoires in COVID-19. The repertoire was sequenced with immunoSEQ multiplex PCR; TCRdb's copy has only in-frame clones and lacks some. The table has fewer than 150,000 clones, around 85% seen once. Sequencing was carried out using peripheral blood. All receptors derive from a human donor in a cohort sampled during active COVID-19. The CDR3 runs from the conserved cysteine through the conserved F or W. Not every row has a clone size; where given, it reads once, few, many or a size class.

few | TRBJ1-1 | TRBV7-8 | CASSFSNSGRNTEAFF
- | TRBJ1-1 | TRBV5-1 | CASSSNKNTEAFF
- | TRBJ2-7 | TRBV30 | CAWMEGTGARGQYF
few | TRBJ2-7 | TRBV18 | CASSGDMDNYEQYF
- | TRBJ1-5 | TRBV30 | CAWSVQSRQPQHF
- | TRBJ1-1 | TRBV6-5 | CASSRVPNTEAFF
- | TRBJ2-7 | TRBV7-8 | CASSPTGVEQYF
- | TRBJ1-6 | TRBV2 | CASSGRQGYNSPLHF
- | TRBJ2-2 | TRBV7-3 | CASSLYYRGGDPGELFF
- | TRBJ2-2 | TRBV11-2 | CASSLVASGTNTGELFF
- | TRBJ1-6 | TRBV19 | CASSPGLNNSPLHF
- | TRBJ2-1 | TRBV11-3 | CASSRTNEQFF
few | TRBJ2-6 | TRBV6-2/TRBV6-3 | CASSYSRTGGVGGANVLTF
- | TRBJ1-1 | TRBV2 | CASSQVLNTEAFF
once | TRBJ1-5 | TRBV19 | CASSIDGVSNQPQHF
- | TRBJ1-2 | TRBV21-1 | CASSKETGGVGSFGYTF
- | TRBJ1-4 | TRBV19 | CASSIQGANEKLFF
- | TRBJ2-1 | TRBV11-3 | CASSLDSRVSYNEQFF
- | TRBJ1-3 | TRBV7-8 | CASSLAQQQGSGNTIYF
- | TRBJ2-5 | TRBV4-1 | CASSHPGAGGETQYF
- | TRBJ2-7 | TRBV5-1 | CASSLGDYEQYF
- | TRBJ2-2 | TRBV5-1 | CASSSMNTGELFF
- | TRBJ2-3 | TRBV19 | CASRSGQGGDTQYF
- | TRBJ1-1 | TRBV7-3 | CASSLLIGGNTEAFF
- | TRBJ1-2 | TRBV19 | CASSTLWSGVGYGYTF
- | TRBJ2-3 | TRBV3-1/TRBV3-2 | CASSQSSGGADTQYF
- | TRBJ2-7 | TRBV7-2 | CASSSSGGSYEQYF
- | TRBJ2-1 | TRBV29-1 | CSVTGTSGYNEQFF
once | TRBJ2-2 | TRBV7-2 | CASGQGLANTGELFF
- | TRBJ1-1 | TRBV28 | CASREGNTEAFF
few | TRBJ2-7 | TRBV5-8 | CASSWGLAGASYEQYF
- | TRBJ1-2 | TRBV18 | CASSPQGALSYGYTF
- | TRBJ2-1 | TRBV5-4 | CASSATGGPRNEQFF
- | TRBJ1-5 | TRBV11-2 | CASSLDHDRAQPQHF
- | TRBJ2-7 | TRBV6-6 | CASSYSTTGLNEQYF
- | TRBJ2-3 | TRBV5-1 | CASSLAGTGGPFTSTDTQYF
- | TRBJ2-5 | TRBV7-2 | CASLTAGLAGVQETRYF
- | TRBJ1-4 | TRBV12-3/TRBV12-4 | CASRKTGSEKLFF
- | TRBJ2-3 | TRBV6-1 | CASSEAARSGRGDTQYF
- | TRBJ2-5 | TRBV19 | CASRDRGQETQYF
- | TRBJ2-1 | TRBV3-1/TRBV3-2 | CASSQVRLVRGNEQFF
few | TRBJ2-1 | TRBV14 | CASSQVMLGYNEQFF
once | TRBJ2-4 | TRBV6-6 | CASSFWESENIQYF
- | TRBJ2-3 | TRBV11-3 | CASSSYSGGTTDTQYF
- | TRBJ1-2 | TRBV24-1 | CATSSINRDRSNYGYTF